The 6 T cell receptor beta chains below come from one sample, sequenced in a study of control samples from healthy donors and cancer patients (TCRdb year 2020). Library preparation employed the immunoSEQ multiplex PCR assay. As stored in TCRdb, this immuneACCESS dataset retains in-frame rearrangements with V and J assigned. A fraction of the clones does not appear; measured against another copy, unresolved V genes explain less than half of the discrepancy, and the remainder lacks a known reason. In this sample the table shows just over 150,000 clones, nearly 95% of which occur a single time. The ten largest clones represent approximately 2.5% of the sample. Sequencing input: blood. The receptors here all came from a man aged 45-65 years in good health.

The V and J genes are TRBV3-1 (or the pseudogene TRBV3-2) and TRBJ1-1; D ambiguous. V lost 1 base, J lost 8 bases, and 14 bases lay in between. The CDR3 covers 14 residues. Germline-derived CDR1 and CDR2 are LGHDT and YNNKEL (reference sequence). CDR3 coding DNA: TGTGCCAGCAGCCAAGCCCTTGTCCAGAACGAAGCTTTCTTT. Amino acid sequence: CASSQALVQNEAFF.

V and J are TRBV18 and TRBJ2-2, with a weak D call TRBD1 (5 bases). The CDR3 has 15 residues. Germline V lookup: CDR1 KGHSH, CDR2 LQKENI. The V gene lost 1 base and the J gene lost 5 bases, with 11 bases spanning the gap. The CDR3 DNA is TGTGCCAGCTCACCACTTGGACAAACGACCGGGGAGCTGTTTTTT. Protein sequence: CASSPLGQTTGELFF.

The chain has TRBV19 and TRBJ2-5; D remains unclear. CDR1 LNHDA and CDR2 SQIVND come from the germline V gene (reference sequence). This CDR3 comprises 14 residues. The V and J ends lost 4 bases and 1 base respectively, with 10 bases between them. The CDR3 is CASSKQDSQETQYF. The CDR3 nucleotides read TGTGCCAGTAGTAAGCAGGATTCCCAAGAGACCCAGTACTTC.

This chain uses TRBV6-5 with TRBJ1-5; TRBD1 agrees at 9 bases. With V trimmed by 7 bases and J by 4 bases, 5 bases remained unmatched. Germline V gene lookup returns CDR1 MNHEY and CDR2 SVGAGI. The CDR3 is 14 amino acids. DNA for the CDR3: TGTGCCAGCAAATCAGGACAGGGGAATCAGCCCCAGCATTTT. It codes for CASKSGQGNQPQHF.

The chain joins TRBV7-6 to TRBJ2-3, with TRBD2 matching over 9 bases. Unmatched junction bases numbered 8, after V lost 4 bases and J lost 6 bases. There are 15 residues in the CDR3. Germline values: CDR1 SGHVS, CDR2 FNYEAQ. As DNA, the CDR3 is TGTGCCAGCAGCTATAGCGGGAGTGCTACGGATACGCAGTATTTT. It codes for CASSYSGSATDTQYF.

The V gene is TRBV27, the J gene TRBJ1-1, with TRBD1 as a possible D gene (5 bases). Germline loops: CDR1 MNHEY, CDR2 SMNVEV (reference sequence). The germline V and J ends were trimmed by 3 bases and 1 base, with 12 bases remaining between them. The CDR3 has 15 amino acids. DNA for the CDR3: TGTGCCAGCAGTTTCGCATGGAGGGGGAACACTGAAGCTTTCTTT. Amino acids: CASSFAWRGNTEAFF.